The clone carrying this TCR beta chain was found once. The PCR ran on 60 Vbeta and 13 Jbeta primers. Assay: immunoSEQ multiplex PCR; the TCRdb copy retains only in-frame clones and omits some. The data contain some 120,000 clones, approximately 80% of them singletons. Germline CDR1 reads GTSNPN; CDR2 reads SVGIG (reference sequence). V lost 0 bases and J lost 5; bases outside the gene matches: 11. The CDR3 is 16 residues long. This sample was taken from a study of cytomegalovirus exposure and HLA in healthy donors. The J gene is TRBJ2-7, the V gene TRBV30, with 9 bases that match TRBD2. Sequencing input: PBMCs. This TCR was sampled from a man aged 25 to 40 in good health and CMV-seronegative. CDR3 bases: TGTGCCTGGAGTGTAGGGGAACTAGCGGGTTTTGACGAGCAGTACTTC. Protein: CAWSVGELAGFDEQYF. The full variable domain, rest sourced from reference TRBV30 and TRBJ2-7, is SQTIHQWPATLVQPVGSPLSLECTVEGTSNPNLYWYRQAAGRGLQLLFYSVGIGQISSEVPQNLSASRPQDRQFILSSKKLLLSDSGFYLCAWSVGELAGFDEQYFGPGTRLTVT.